This entry features one TCR beta chain sequence. The sample comes from a study of blood T cell repertoires in COVID-19. Across the whole study: Nucleic acid was either cDNA or gDNA, and it came from T cells, B-cell-depleted T cells, or PBMCs.

V shed 7 bases and J 4 bases; nucleotides not matched to a gene: 10. This CDR3 has 15 residues. From germline, CDR1 is MDHEN and CDR2 SYDVKM. Profiled with immunoSEQ multiplex PCR; TCRdb holds only in-frame clones, not every one. This table has fewer than 45,000 clones, about nine tenths appearing once. This chain uses TRBV28 with TRBJ2-5; 9 nucleotides line up with TRBD2. The sample taken for sequencing was peripheral blood. The source of this sequence is a woman aged 25 to 39 in a cohort sampled during active COVID-19. The CDR3 region is CASTYSGRSRETQYF. For the CDR3, the DNA is TGTGCCAGCACCTATAGCGGGAGAAGTCGAGAGACCCAGTACTTC.